The 30 T cell receptor beta chains reported below all come from one sample, sequenced in a study of T cells expressing NK-cell markers. No DNA is given; TCRdb re-called the 5' RACE reads and lists each CDR3 protein once. The table for this sample gives about 460,000 distinct CDR3 sequences. Sequenced material: blood T cells: a sorted CD56 or NKG2C T cell subset, CD4+ or CD8+ T cells, or bulk PBMC T cells (not recorded which). The receptors originated from a woman between 50 and 59 years old in good health.

The CDR3 is CASSPLGVAGELFF. The chain has TRBV11-2 and TRBJ2-2; without DNA, the TCRdb call of TRBD1 cannot be checked. This CDR3 is 14 amino acids long. The germline CDR1 and CDR2 sequences are SGHAT and FQNNGV. Full variable domain (outside the CDR3, taken from reference TRBV11-2 and TRBJ2-2): EAGVAQSPRYKIIEKRQSVAFWCNPISGHATLYWYQQILGQGPKLLIQFQNNGVVDDSQLPKDRFSAERLKGVDSTLKIQPAKLEDSAVYLCASSPLGVAGELFFGEGSRLTVL.

This chain links TRBV11-2 with TRBJ2-5; TCRdb calls TRBD1, which cannot be checked without DNA. This CDR3 is 15 amino acids long. Germline values: CDR1 SGHAT, CDR2 FQNNGV. CDR3 residues: CASSPWAGGSETQYF.

V and J are TRBV5-1 and TRBJ1-5. The CDR3 runs to 15 residues. Germline CDR1 is SGHRS and CDR2 is YFSETQ. CDR3 loop: CASSFTVGSNQPQHF. Looking up the rest from reference TRBV5-1 and TRBJ1-5 gives the full variable domain: KAGVTQTPRYLIKTRGQQVTLSCSPISGHRSVSWYQQTPGQGLQFLFEYFSETQRNKGNFPGRFSGRQFSNSRSEMNVSTLELGDSALYLCASSFTVGSNQPQHFGDGTRLSIL.

V is TRBV21-1 and J is TRBJ2-4. TRBV21-1 is a documented pseudogene. CDR3 length: 17 residues. CDR3 loop: CASSILWCVGFKNIQYF.

The V call is TRBV29-1, the J call TRBJ2-3; TCRdb calls TRBD2, which cannot be checked without DNA. Germline V lookup: CDR1 SQVTM, CDR2 ANQGSEA. The CDR3 has 13 residues. The CDR3 sequence is CSVGGLSTDTQYF.

The rearrangement links TRBV20-1 to TRBJ2-3; TCRdb returns TRBD2, unconfirmable since there is no DNA. The CDR3 extends over 15 amino acids. The germline V gene encodes CDR1 DFQATT and CDR2 SNEGSKA (reference sequence). CDR3 loop: CSARPGLARTDTQYF.

Here the CDR3 reads CASSFPGTGGLAGWEQYF. The rearrangement links TRBV7-9 to TRBJ2-7; TCRdb's assignment of TRBD1 cannot be checked, as there is no DNA. Per germline, CDR1 SEHNR and CDR2 FQNEAQ (reference sequence). This CDR3 has 18 residues.

The chain links TRBV7-2 to TRBJ2-1; TCRdb names TRBD2, which stays unverified in the absence of DNA. This CDR3 contains 18 residues. From germline, CDR1 is SGHTA and CDR2 FQGNSA. CDR3 amino acids: CASSLEAPLAGVGNEQFF.

The chain is built from TRBV10-2 and TRBJ2-1. The CDR3 spans 11 residues. Per germline, CDR1 WSHSY and CDR2 SAAADI. CDR3 loop: CASSDSYEQFF.

The gene calls are TRBV12-3 or TRBV12-4 and TRBJ2-3. The CDR3 has 13 amino acids. The CDR3 here is CASSFAGTHTQYF.

The rearrangement links TRBV5-1 to TRBJ2-1; absent DNA, TCRdb's TRBD2 call cannot be checked. CDR1 and CDR2 from the germline V gene are SGHRS and YFSETQ. The CDR3 has 15 residues. CDR3 protein: CASTLRPGGYYEQFF.

The chain is built from TRBV3-1 and TRBJ1-2; checking the TCRdb D call of TRBD1 is not possible without DNA. The V gene's germline CDR1 is LGHDT and CDR2 YNNKEL (reference sequence). CDR3 length: 14 residues. The CDR3 loop reads CASSQVTGNYGYTF.

The rearrangement uses TRBV20-1 and TRBJ2-1; TCRdb gives TRBD2 as the D gene, but with no DNA this cannot be confirmed. The CDR3 is 13 amino acids. Germline CDR1 is DFQATT and CDR2 is SNEGSKA (reference sequence). The chain's CDR3 is CSARGLAGYRQFF.

The chain links TRBV12-3 or TRBV12-4 to TRBJ2-1; without DNA, the TCRdb call of TRBD2 cannot be checked. The CDR3 is 15 amino acids. The CDR3: CASSIDSGRNNEQFF.

The rearrangement uses TRBV4-1 and TRBJ2-4; TCRdb names TRBD2, which stays unverified in the absence of DNA. This CDR3 contains 18 residues. Looked up from germline, CDR1 is MGHRA and CDR2 is YSYEKL. Here the CDR3 reads CASSQGRAGGIAKNIQYF.

The chain couples TRBV27 to TRBJ2-7; there is no DNA to check the TCRdb D call of TRBD1. The CDR3 spans 12 residues. The germline gives CDR1 MNHEY, CDR2 SMNVEV (reference sequence). Here the CDR3 reads CASSSTGAEQYF.

CDR3: CASSLSQGTGNEQFF. This rearrangement joins TRBV7-2 to TRBJ2-1; the TCRdb D gene call, TRBD1, has no DNA to confirm it. The CDR3 has 15 amino acids. The germline V gene encodes CDR1 SGHTA and CDR2 FQGNSA.

The rearrangement links TRBV20-1 to TRBJ2-7. CDR1 and CDR2 (germline): DFQATT, SNEGSKA (reference sequence). The CDR3 contains 14 residues. CDR3 sequence: CSARGDVRTYEQYF.

The gene calls are TRBV20-1 and TRBJ2-1; TCRdb calls TRBD2, which cannot be checked without DNA. The germline V gene encodes CDR1 DFQATT and CDR2 SNEGSKA (reference sequence). CDR3 length: 19 amino acids. The CDR3 protein is CSARGRGRGTSGRDNEQFF.

The chain links TRBV24-1 to TRBJ1-2; lacking DNA, the TRBD1 call made by TCRdb goes unchecked. The CDR3 is made up of 14 amino acids. Germline CDR1 KGHDR, CDR2 SFDVKD. This CDR3 reads CATSDADREQGYTF.

The chain is built from TRBV12-3 or TRBV12-4 and TRBJ2-3; checking the TCRdb D call of TRBD1 is not possible without DNA. CDR3 length: 15 amino acids. The CDR3: CASSLSRGSTDTQYF.

This chain connects TRBV7-6 to TRBJ2-2; as DNA is missing, the TRBD2 call by TCRdb cannot be tested. The CDR3 spans 16 residues. CDR1 and CDR2 from the germline V gene are SGHVS and FNYEAQ. The CDR3 sequence: CASSENLAGAPGELFF.

The gene calls are TRBV6-5 and TRBJ1-2. The CDR3 totals 13 residues. The germline CDR1 and CDR2 sequences are MNHEY and SVGAGI. CDR3 sequence: CASSLTEMGGYTF.

The V gene is TRBV25-1, the J gene TRBJ2-5; TCRdb designates TRBD1, a call that cannot be tested without DNA. The CDR3 contains 15 residues. Germline loops: CDR1 MGHDK, CDR2 SYGVNS. The CDR3: CASSGGSGGDNEQYF. The variable domain in full, completed from reference TRBV25-1 and TRBJ2-5, reads EADIYQTPRYLVIGTGKKITLECSQTMGHDKMYWYQQDPGMELHLIHYSYGVNSTEKGDLSSESTVSRIRTEHFPLTLESARPSHTSQYLCASSGGSGGDNEQYFGPGTRLLVL.

This chain links TRBV11-3 with TRBJ1-1; TCRdb's D call of TRBD1 is untestable without DNA. Germline V lookup: CDR1 SGHNT, CDR2 YENEEA. The CDR3 runs 18 residues. The chain's CDR3 is CASSLDRIDRPSGTEAFF.

V usage is TRBV12-3 or TRBV12-4 and J usage is TRBJ2-1; with no DNA, the TCRdb D assignment of TRBD1 cannot be verified. The CDR3 is made up of 15 amino acids. CDR3 in amino acids: CASSLLGQGRGEQFF.

The chain uses TRBV6-5 and TRBJ1-5; TCRdb's D gene call, TRBD1, goes unchecked for lack of DNA. The CDR3 has 16 residues. The germline CDR1 and CDR2 sequences are MNHEY and SVGAGI. The CDR3 region is CASSYQPGASNQPQHF.

The V gene is TRBV14, the J gene TRBJ1-5; TCRdb outputs TRBD1, but without DNA this stays unchecked. The germline V gene encodes CDR1 SGHDN and CDR2 FVKESK. CDR3 length equals 13 residues. The CDR3 here is CASSRDRGGPQHF. Using reference TRBV14 and TRBJ1-5 for the parts outside the CDR3, the full variable domain is EAGVTQFPSHSVIEKGQTVTLRCDPISGHDNLYWYRRVMGKEIKFLLHFVKESKQDESGMPNNRFLAERTGGTYSTLKVQPAELEDSGVYFCASSRDRGGPQHFGDGTRLSIL.

The V and J genes are TRBV11-1 and TRBJ2-7; the TCRdb D gene call, TRBD1, has no DNA to confirm it. The CDR3 sequence is 13 residues long. Germline CDR1 SGHAT, CDR2 FQDESV (reference sequence). This CDR3 reads CASSRGGTYEQYF.

This sequence joins TRBV29-1 and TRBJ2-7. CDR1 is SQVTM, CDR2 ANQGSEA, per germline. The CDR3 extends over 14 amino acids. The CDR3 loop reads CSVDGAGGSYEQYF.